These 18 T cell receptor beta chains were sequenced from one sample in a study of molecular identifiers for immune sequencing clone quantification. MiXCR, applied by TCRdb to the PCR reads, yields one record per CDR3 protein. The repertoire holds more than 300,000 distinct CDR3 sequences, about a fifth seen once, with under 0.95% in the top ten. Sequencing used naive CD8+ T cells from blood, with Jurkat cell RNA spiked in. The subset denotes: FACS-sorted CD8+CD4-CCR7+CD45RA+ naive T cells. All receptors come from a human donor in good health. Some libraries in this study had Jurkat cell RNA spiked in.

The chain is built from TRBV7-9 and TRBJ2-3; D perhaps matches TRBD2 (5 bases). Germline CDR1 and CDR2: SEHNR and FQNEAQ (reference sequence). V shed 3 bases and J shed 4 bases, with 17 bases lying between them. This CDR3 has 16 amino acids. CDR3 residues: CASSFWEESSSDTQYF. As DNA, the CDR3 is TGTGCCAGCAGCTTTTGGGAAGAATCTAGCTCAGATACGCAGTATTTT.

This clonotype was counted many times. The gene calls are TRBV7-9 and TRBJ2-5; the D is unclear. Trimming pared 1 base from V and 0 bases from J, leaving 6 bases between. CDR1 and CDR2 from the germline V gene are SEHNR and FQNEAQ (reference sequence). The CDR3 extends over 14 amino acids. CDR3 nucleotides: TGTGCCAGCAGCTTAGACAGCAACCAAGAGACCCAGTACTTC. This encodes CASSLDSNQETQYF.

This clonotype was seen repeatedly, ten times or more. V is TRBV29-1 and J is TRBJ1-4, with D tentatively TRBD1 (5 bases). This CDR3 is 13 amino acids long. The V end was cut by 3 bases, the J end by 8 bases, with 13 bases between. Germline loops: CDR1 SQVTM, CDR2 ANQGSEA. This CDR3 is CSVEGQGEEKLFF. CDR3 DNA: TGCAGCGTTGAGGGGCAGGGAGAAGAAAAACTGTTTTTT.

Ten or more counts support this clonotype. The rearrangement links TRBV25-1 to TRBJ2-1, with D perhaps matching TRBD1 or TRBD2 (5 bases each). The CDR3 is 14 amino acids. Trimming removed 5 bases at V and 8 bases at J, with 16 bases between. Germline values: CDR1 MGHDK, CDR2 SYGVNS. The CDR3 here is CASSSWGSWDEQFF. The CDR3 bases are TGTGCCAGCAGTTCATGGGGGAGTTGGGATGAGCAGTTCTTC.

This clonotype was observed at least ten times. The rearrangement links TRBV6-5 to TRBJ2-7; TRBD1 matches 7 bases. With V trimmed by 6 bases and J by 6 bases, 8 bases remained unmatched. This CDR3 has 13 residues. CDR1 and CDR2 from the germline V gene are MNHEY and SVGAGI. CDR3 region: CASRSGTVLEQYF. CDR3 DNA sequence: TGTGCCAGCAGATCCGGGACAGTACTCGAGCAGTACTTC.

This clonotype was detected many times. CDR3 coding DNA: TGTGCCAGCAGCTATACAGGGGCGAACACTGAAGCTTTCTTT. As protein: CASSYTGANTEAFF. The chain employs TRBV6-5 and TRBJ1-1, with 7 bases lining up with TRBD1. V shed 6 bases and J 1 base; nucleotides not matched to a gene: 5. Per the germline V gene, CDR1 is MNHEY and CDR2 is SVGAGI. This CDR3 region has 14 residues.

This clonotype appeared many times. The V and J genes are TRBV20-1 and TRBJ2-7, with 7 bases lining up with TRBD2. This CDR3 comprises 15 residues. Unmatched junction bases numbered 11, after V lost 2 bases and J lost 4 bases. From germline, CDR1 is DFQATT and CDR2 SNEGSKA (reference sequence). In DNA, the CDR3 is TGCAGTGCTAGAAACGTCGACAGCGGGATTTACGAGCAGTACTTC. Translated, it gives CSARNVDSGIYEQYF.

The sample holds many counts of this clonotype. J is TRBJ1-5 and V is TRBV6-5; D is ambiguous. The CDR3 consists of 15 residues. V gave up 0 bases and J gave up 4 bases, with 10 bases separating them. Germline CDR1 and CDR2: MNHEY and SVGAGI. This CDR3 is CASSYSQHANQPQHF. The CDR3 bases are TGTGCCAGCAGTTACTCCCAACACGCGAATCAGCCCCAGCATTTT.

A remark on this clonotype: The junction departs from the called germline gene at one end, perhaps through a read error. The rearrangement uses TRBV6-2 or TRBV6-3 and TRBJ2-2, with TRBD1 identical over 8 bases. The CDR3 totals 15 residues. Germline V gives CDR1 MNHEY, CDR2 SVGEGT. CDR3: CASSYGTGYTGGLFF. CDR3 DNA: TGTGCCAGCAGTTACGGGACAGGTTACACCGGGGGGCTGTTTTTT.

Points on this clonotype: This sequence may be a read error, since a much larger clone differs from it by one base. This chain connects TRBV4-1 to TRBJ1-4, with unresolved D. The germline gives CDR1 MGHRA, CDR2 YSYEKL. Between the trimmed V and J ends, which lost 5 bases and 8 bases, there was a span of 15 bases. The CDR3 spans 14 residues. The CDR3 reads CASSFGYSEEKLFF. CDR3 sequence (DNA): TGCGCCAGCAGCTTCGGATATTCAGAGGAAAAACTGTTTTTT.

The chain is built from TRBV7-2 and TRBJ2-7; the D gene could be TRBD1 or TRBD2 (6 bases each). V was shortened by 0 bases and J by 4 bases, with 13 bases between the two germline ends. CDR3 length equals 15 residues. CDR1 is SGHTA, CDR2 FQGNSA, per germline. This chain's CDR3 is CASSLAGGDLYEQYF. The CDR3 bases are TGTGCCAGCAGCTTAGCGGGGGGCGACTTATACGAGCAGTACTTC.

This clonotype has ten or more counts. V usage is TRBV6-1 and J usage is TRBJ2-3, with 9 bases aligning to TRBD1. Germline lookup yields CDR1 MNHNS and CDR2 SASEGT. J gave up 1 base and V 3 bases, and 17 bases lay outside the gene matches. The CDR3 runs to 20 residues. The CDR3 loop is CASSDPLEPGTGFRTDTQYF. CDR3 DNA: TGTGCCAGCAGTGATCCCCTAGAACCCGGGACAGGGTTTCGCACAGATACGCAGTATTTT.

There are many counts of this clonotype. The chain is built from TRBV19 and TRBJ2-7; TRBD1 aligns across 9 bases. The CDR3 consists of 13 residues. The germline CDR1 and CDR2 sequences are LNHDA and SQIVND (reference sequence). V dropped 10 bases and J dropped 5; count of bases not matched to a gene: 9. CDR3 nucleotides: TGTGCCACCACGGACAGGGGTAAGGACGAGCAGTACTTC. Translating gives CATTDRGKDEQYF.

This clonotype was counted ten times or more. The rearrangement links TRBV27 to TRBJ2-4, with D perhaps matching TRBD2 (6 bases). V gave up 2 bases and J gave up 3 bases, with 11 bases separating them. This CDR3 contains 15 residues. Germline V gene sequence: CDR1 MNHEY, CDR2 SMNVEV (reference sequence). The CDR3 is CASSLAPGGKNIQYF. The CDR3 DNA reads as TGTGCCAGCAGTTTAGCACCCGGGGGCAAAAACATTCAGTACTTC.

The chain links TRBV20-1 to TRBJ2-7, with 11 bases aligning to TRBD2. The CDR3 extends over 14 amino acids. CDR1 is DFQATT, CDR2 SNEGSKA, per germline (reference sequence). V lost 5 bases and J lost 4; bases outside the gene matches: 7. The CDR3 loop is CSALAGGDLYEQYF. The CDR3, as DNA: TGCAGTGCTTTAGCGGGGGGGGATTTATACGAGCAGTACTTC.

About this clonotype itself: The missing conserved phenylalanine or tryptophan at the end of this CDR3 makes a read error likely. Here the CDR3 reads CSGRGSGNTIYS. CDR3 nucleotides: TGCAGCGGGAGGGGCTCTGGAAACACCATATATTCT. The chain uses TRBV29-1 and TRBJ1-3, with a possible D match to TRBD1 (5 bases). The CDR3 length is 12 residues. V was cut by 7 bases and J by 0 bases, with 7 bases left in between. The V gene's germline CDR1 is SQVTM and CDR2 ANQGSEA.

This clonotype came up a few times. The chain links TRBV12-3 or TRBV12-4 to TRBJ2-3; 9 nucleotides match TRBD2. This CDR3 region has 16 residues. Trimming at V came to 6 bases and at J to 6 bases, leaving 13 bases not matched to a gene. This chain's CDR3 is CASRPSLAGPRDTQYF. In DNA, the CDR3 is TGTGCCAGCAGACCCTCACTAGCGGGTCCTCGGGATACGCAGTATTTT.

On this clonotype itself: This may come from a read error, since a much larger clone is one base off. The chain recombines TRBV20-1 with TRBJ2-5, with 9 bases matching TRBD2. The CDR3 consists of 15 residues. CDR1 and CDR2 (germline): DFQATT, SNEGSKA (reference sequence). The CDR3 protein is CSAKITSSGKETRYF. Written as DNA, the CDR3 is TGCAGTGCCAAAATTACCTCTAGCGGGAAAGAGACCCGGTACTTC.